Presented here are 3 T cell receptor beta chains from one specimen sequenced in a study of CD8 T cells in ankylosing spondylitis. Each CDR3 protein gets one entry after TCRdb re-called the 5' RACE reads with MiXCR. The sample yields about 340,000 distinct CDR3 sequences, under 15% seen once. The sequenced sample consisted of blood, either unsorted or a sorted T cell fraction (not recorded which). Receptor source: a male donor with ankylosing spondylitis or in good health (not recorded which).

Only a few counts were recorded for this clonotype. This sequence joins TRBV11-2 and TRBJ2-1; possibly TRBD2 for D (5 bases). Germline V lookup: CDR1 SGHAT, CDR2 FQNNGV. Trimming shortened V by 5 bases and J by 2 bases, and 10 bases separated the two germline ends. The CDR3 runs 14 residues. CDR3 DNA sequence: TGTGCCAGCAGCCCCTGGCGGGCCTACAATGAGCAGTTCTTC. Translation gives CASSPWRAYNEQFF.

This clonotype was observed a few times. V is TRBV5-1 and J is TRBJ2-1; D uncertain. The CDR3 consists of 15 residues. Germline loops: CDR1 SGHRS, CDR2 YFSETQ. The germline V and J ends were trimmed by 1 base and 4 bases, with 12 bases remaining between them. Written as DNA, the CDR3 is TGCGCCAGCAGCTTGTTGGGTCAATCTTACAATGAGCAGTTCTTC. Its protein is CASSLLGQSYNEQFF.

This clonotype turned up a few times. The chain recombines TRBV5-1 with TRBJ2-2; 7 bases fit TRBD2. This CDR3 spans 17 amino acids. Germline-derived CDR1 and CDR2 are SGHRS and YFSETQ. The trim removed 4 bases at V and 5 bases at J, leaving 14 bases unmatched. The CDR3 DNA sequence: TGCGCCAGCAGCGACGAATCGGGGGAGGGCCAGACCGGGGAGCTGTTTTTT. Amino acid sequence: CASSDESGEGQTGELFF.